Below are 31 T cell receptor beta chains sequenced from a single sample in a study of blood T cells in healthy people across ages. Through a sample-barcoded 5' primer and a J-beta primer mix, a second PCR was run for roughly 6 to 11 cycles. TCRdb re-called the 5' RACE reads with MiXCR, one entry per CDR3 protein. This repertoire shows around 800,000 distinct CDR3 sequences, about 62% found once; its top ten account for around 30%. The sequenced sample consisted of blood. These TCRs come from a young man in good health.

The V gene is TRBV14, the J gene TRBJ2-1; D call uncertain. The J call could be wrong; TRBJ2-7 is a better fit for the DNA end. The CDR3 sequence is 15 residues long. From germline, CDR1 is SGHDN and CDR2 FVKESK. This CDR3 reads CASSPPWSSYNEQYF. CDR3 nucleotides: TGTGCCAGCAGCCCCCCTTGGAGCTCCTACAATGAGCAGTACTTC.

The rearrangement uses TRBV9 and TRBJ2-5; TRBD1 aligns across 9 bases. Germline V gene data show CDR1 as SGDLS and CDR2 as YYNGEE. Germline trimming cut 3 bases from V and 6 bases from J; bases unmatched to any gene: 9. The CDR3 loop spans 15 amino acids. CDR3 in amino acids: CASSADRDREKTQYF. The CDR3 DNA is TGTGCCAGCAGCGCGGACCGGGACAGGGAAAAGACCCAGTACTTC.

This clonotype came up a few times. J is TRBJ1-2 and V is TRBV7-3; 7 nucleotides line up with TRBD1. This CDR3 has 13 residues. CDR1 SGHTA and CDR2 FQGTGA come from the germline V gene. With 3 bases clipped from V and 4 bases from J, the junction kept 2 bases outside the gene matches. The CDR3 loop is CASSFGDSYGYTF. CDR3 bases: TGTGCCAGCAGCTTTGGGGACAGCTATGGCTACACCTTC. Based on the CDR3 plus reference TRBV7-3 and TRBJ1-2, the full variable domain is GAGVSQTPSNKVTEKGKYVELRCDPISGHTALYWYRQSLGQGPEFLIYFQGTGAADDSGLPNDRFFAVRPEGSVSTLKIQRTERGDSAVYLCASSFGDSYGYTFGSGTRLTVV.

V and J are TRBV6-5 and TRBJ1-5; D call uncertain. Germline CDR1 reads MNHEY; CDR2 reads SVGAGI. V gave up 0 bases and J gave up 2 bases, with 8 bases separating them. The CDR3 is made up of 15 amino acids. CDR3 sequence: CASSYSQTGNQPQHF. DNA of the CDR3: TGTGCCAGCAGTTACTCCCAGACGGGCAATCAGCCCCAGCATTTT.

The V gene is TRBV20-1, the J gene TRBJ2-6; D remains unclear. The CDR3 has 14 residues. Germline assignment: CDR1 DFQATT and CDR2 SNEGSKA (reference sequence). V was trimmed by 2 bases and J by 2 bases, leaving 7 bases between them. CDR3 residues: CSARPDTGANVLTF. In DNA, the CDR3 is TGCAGTGCTAGACCCGACACTGGGGCCAACGTCCTGACTTTC.

A word on this clonotype: Sequence at one end of the junction differs from germline and may be a read error. The chain employs TRBV25-1 and TRBJ2-7, with D perhaps TRBD1 (6 bases). The DNA end is a closer match to TRBJ2-5, so the J assignment may be wrong. The germline CDR1 and CDR2 sequences are MGHDK and SYGVNS. The CDR3 totals 13 residues. The CDR3 loop is CANSTLRGETQYF. In nucleotides, the CDR3 is TGTGCCAACAGTACCCTAAGGGGGGAGACCCAGTACTTC.

The sample holds a few counts of this clonotype. The chain has TRBV4-3 and TRBJ2-1; 7 bases are a match to TRBD1. This CDR3 is 15 amino acids long. J was trimmed by 7 bases and V by 0 bases; bases with no gene match: 6. Germline lookup yields CDR1 LGHNA and CDR2 YSLEER. The CDR3 reads CASSQDQGVRNEQFF. CDR3 nucleotides: TGCGCCAGCAGCCAAGATCAGGGGGTAAGGAATGAGCAGTTCTTC.

The J gene is TRBJ2-3, the V gene TRBV15, with a possible D match to TRBD1 (5 bases). The CDR3 totals 16 residues. CDR1 and CDR2 (germline): LNHNV, YYDKDF (reference sequence). Trimming took off 0 bases at V and 4 bases at J, with 14 bases between the two ends. As DNA, the CDR3 is TGTGCCACCAGCAGAGATTTAGGGGTAGGGCCAGATACGCAGTATTTT. Translated, it gives CATSRDLGVGPDTQYF.

This clonotype has a single count. This chain uses TRBV4-2 with TRBJ2-3, with no clear D. The CDR3 runs 16 residues. V was clipped by 1 base and J by 2 bases, with 13 bases between them. The germline CDR1 and CDR2 sequences are LGHNA and YNFKEQ. This CDR3 reads CASSQVGGGPTDTQYF. In nucleotides, the CDR3 is TGTGCCAGCAGCCAAGTAGGCGGCGGACCCACAGATACGCAGTATTTT.

The V and J genes are TRBV4-2 and TRBJ2-3, with 9 bases matching TRBD2. Germline V CDR1 and CDR2: LGHNA, YNFKEQ. The CDR3 sequence is 15 residues long. V trimming: 1 base; J trimming: 5 bases; junction bases outside the gene matches: 4. The CDR3, as DNA: TGTGCCAGCAGCCAAGGGACTAGCGCTGAAGATACGCAGTATTTT. Protein: CASSQGTSAEDTQYF.

The chain carries TRBV25-1 and TRBJ1-2; the D is unclear. V lost 2 bases and J lost 5, with 18 bases in between. The CDR3 length is 16 residues. Germline lookup yields CDR1 MGHDK and CDR2 SYGVNS. The CDR3 reads CASSEHQALGRYGYTF. In nucleotides, the CDR3 is TGTGCCAGCAGTGAACACCAGGCCCTCGGGAGGTATGGCTACACCTTC.

This clonotype was detected only a few times. The chain links TRBV20-1 to TRBJ1-2; no definite D call. In germline, CDR1 is DFQATT, CDR2 SNEGSKA (reference sequence). CDR3 length: 11 residues. The CDR3 loop reads CSDLDIYGYTF. In DNA form, the CDR3 reads TGCAGCGACCTAGACATCTATGGCTACACCTTC.

The chain carries TRBV6-6 and TRBJ2-1; D is possibly TRBD1 (6 bases). The V gene lost 0 bases and the J gene lost 7 bases, with 19 bases spanning the gap. The CDR3 consists of 17 residues. CDR1 and CDR2 from the germline V gene are MNHNY and SVGAGI (reference sequence). The CDR3 DNA is TGTGCCAGCAGTTACTCGGTTCGGGCAGGGGTCCGAAATGAGCAGTTCTTC. This encodes CASSYSVRAGVRNEQFF.

This chain joins TRBV7-3 and TRBJ2-1; the D call may be TRBD1 or TRBD2 (6 bases each). The V gene's germline CDR1 is SGHTA and CDR2 FQGTGA. Trimming took 5 bases from V and 4 from J, leaving 15 bases between them. The CDR3 sequence is 15 residues long. The CDR3 DNA reads as TGTGCCAGCAGCCCCCGGGGGCGTTCTTACAATGAGCAGTTCTTC. Translating it yields CASSPRGRSYNEQFF.

This clonotype was counted between two and nine times. The chain employs TRBV28 and TRBJ2-3, with 7 positions matching TRBD2. The CDR3 covers 13 residues. Trimming removed 7 bases from V and 0 bases from J; junction bases left unmatched: 1. CDR1 and CDR2 (germline): MDHEN, SYDVKM. The CDR3 DNA is TGTGCCAGCATGGGGGGGAGCACAGATACGCAGTATTTT. Translated, it gives CASMGGSTDTQYF.

The rearrangement links TRBV24-1 to TRBJ2-6; 7 bases are a match to TRBD1. Germline lookup yields CDR1 KGHDR and CDR2 SFDVKD. After removal of 5 bases from V and 2 bases from J, the junction contained 5 bases not matched to a gene. The CDR3 loop spans 16 amino acids. Here the CDR3 DNA reads TGTGCCACCAGTGGTCCGACAGGGACTGGGGCCAACGTCCTGACTTTC. Residues: CATSGPTGTGANVLTF.

This clonotype has just a few counts. The chain is built from TRBV7-2 and TRBJ2-1; D uncertain. V lost 3 bases and J 13 bases, leaving 16 bases between the germline ends. There are 13 residues in the CDR3. Per germline, CDR1 SGHTA and CDR2 FQGNSA. CDR3 region: CASSFAGPFEQFF. Written as DNA, the CDR3 is TGTGCCAGCAGCTTTGCCGGCCCCTTTGAACAGTTCTTC.

The chain employs TRBV6-5 and TRBJ1-2; no clear D. The CDR3 length is 13 residues. Germline-derived CDR1 and CDR2 are MNHEY and SVGAGI. V gave up 6 bases and J gave up 3 bases, with 11 bases separating them. The CDR3 spells CASSPLFDYGYTF. CDR3 nucleotide sequence: TGTGCCAGCAGCCCCCTTTTTGACTATGGCTACACCTTC.

The genes are TRBV9 and TRBJ2-1; 7 bases are a match to TRBD2. CDR3 size: 17 residues. V lost 3 bases and J lost 0; bases outside the gene matches: 9. Germline V lookup: CDR1 SGDLS, CDR2 YYNGEE. The CDR3 spells CASSGAGETYSYNEQFF. In DNA, the CDR3 is TGTGCCAGCAGCGGGGCGGGGGAGACTTACTCCTACAATGAGCAGTTCTTC.

The chain links TRBV14 to TRBJ1-2; D unclear. Germline CDR1 and CDR2: SGHDN and FVKESK. The CDR3 length is 14 residues. Trimming took off 1 base at V and 4 bases at J, with 10 bases between the two ends. CDR3 sequence (DNA): TGTGCCAGCAGCCAAGGTGCAAACGGCTATGGCTACACCTTC. Translated, it gives CASSQGANGYGYTF.

This chain links TRBV4-3 with TRBJ1-2, with D uncertain. The V end was cut by 0 bases, the J end by 5 bases, with 13 bases between. The CDR3 is 15 residues long. In germline, CDR1 is LGHNA, CDR2 YSLEER. CDR3 loop: CASSQDFQSRYGYTF. DNA for the CDR3: TGCGCCAGCAGCCAAGATTTTCAGTCACGATATGGCTACACCTTC.

This clonotype was recorded only once. The V and J genes are TRBV5-5 and TRBJ2-7; D gene ambiguous. Looked up from germline, CDR1 is SGHKS and CDR2 is YYEKEE (reference sequence). The CDR3 contains 13 residues. Between the trimmed V and J ends, which lost 3 bases and 4 bases, there was a span of 11 bases. The CDR3 sequence is CASSYTPAYEQYF. The CDR3 DNA is TGTGCCAGCAGCTACACCCCAGCATACGAGCAGTACTTC.

The rearrangement joins TRBV10-3 to TRBJ2-4; maybe TRBD1 (7 bases). Trimming stripped 10 bases from V and 3 bases from J, with 13 bases between. The CDR3 is made up of 13 amino acids. From germline, CDR1 is ENHRY and CDR2 SYGVKD. The CDR3 region has the DNA TGTGCCACCAGGGGGGAAGTCAAAAACATTCAGTACTTC. Translating gives CATRGEVKNIQYF.

The chain couples TRBV10-3 to TRBJ2-5, with D hard to call. This CDR3 has 13 residues. V was pared by 0 bases and J by 5 bases, with 7 bases between. Germline CDR1 reads ENHRY; CDR2 reads SYGVKD. DNA of the CDR3: TGTGCCATCAGTGAGTCCAACGGGGAGACCCAGTACTTC. It is translated as CAISESNGETQYF.

Only one count was recorded for this clonotype. This chain joins TRBV14 and TRBJ2-7; D not certain. This CDR3 comprises 12 residues. Trimming removed 2 bases at V and 3 bases at J, with 5 bases between. Germline CDR1 reads SGHDN; CDR2 reads FVKESK. For the CDR3, the DNA is TGTGCCAGCAGCCAAATCGGCTACGAGCAGTACTTC. Translating gives CASSQIGYEQYF.

This chain uses TRBV4-3 with TRBJ2-3; no clear D gene. The CDR3 totals 15 residues. The V and J ends lost 0 bases and 4 bases respectively, with 11 bases between them. Per germline, CDR1 LGHNA and CDR2 YSLEER. The CDR3 bases are TGCGCCAGCAGCCAAGAAAAGGGTCCGGCAGATACGCAGTATTTT. It is translated as CASSQEKGPADTQYF.

This clonotype was recorded at least ten times. This chain joins TRBV7-9 and TRBJ2-5, with D perhaps matching TRBD1 (7 bases). V was pared by 1 base and J by 1 base, with 13 bases between. The germline gives CDR1 SEHNR, CDR2 FQNEAQ (reference sequence). The CDR3 extends over 16 amino acids. CDR3 DNA: TGTGCCAGCAGCTTAGGCCAGGGGGGCATCCAAGAGACCCAGTACTTC. Amino acids: CASSLGQGGIQETQYF.

The chain is built from TRBV30 and TRBJ2-3; D remains unclear. V gave up 8 bases and J gave up 5 bases, with 17 bases separating them. This CDR3 comprises 13 residues. Per the germline V gene, CDR1 is GTSNPN and CDR2 is SVGIG (reference sequence). CDR3 DNA: TGTGCCCTTCAACCGACTGCAGAAGATACGCAGTATTTT. Protein sequence: CALQPTAEDTQYF. Variable domain in full (rest from reference TRBV30 and TRBJ2-3): SQTIHQWPATLVQPVGSPLSLECTVEGTSNPNLYWYRQAAGRGLQLLFYSVGIGQISSEVPQNLSASRPQDRQFILSSKKLLLSDSGFYLCALQPTAEDTQYFGPGTRLTVL.

This clonotype showed up just a few times. The gene calls are TRBV13 and TRBJ2-3; D may match TRBD1 or TRBD2 (5 bases each). This CDR3 has 15 amino acids. Trimming removed 1 base from V and 7 bases from J, with 15 bases in between. Germline V gene data show CDR1 as PRHDT and CDR2 as FYEKMQ (reference sequence). CDR3 DNA: TGTGCCAGCAGCTTAGAAGGGACGCTGAGCAATACGCAGTATTTT. Its protein is CASSLEGTLSNTQYF.

This clonotype appeared many times. The chain recombines TRBV20-1 with TRBJ2-3; D may match TRBD1 or TRBD2 (5 bases each). Germline lookup yields CDR1 DFQATT and CDR2 SNEGSKA (reference sequence). The CDR3 runs to 15 residues. Trimming stripped 0 bases from V and 0 bases from J, with 10 bases between. This chain's CDR3 is CSARDRGVSTDTQYF. The CDR3, as DNA: TGCAGTGCTAGAGATAGGGGAGTAAGCACAGATACGCAGTATTTT.

This chain uses TRBV20-1 with TRBJ2-2; D gene uncertain. The germline CDR1 and CDR2 sequences are DFQATT and SNEGSKA (reference sequence). The CDR3 spans 15 residues. V lost 6 bases to trimming and J lost 3 bases, with 17 bases between them. The CDR3 protein is CSANTHLGDTGELFF. Here the CDR3 DNA reads TGCAGTGCCAACACCCACTTAGGTGACACCGGGGAGCTGTTTTTT.